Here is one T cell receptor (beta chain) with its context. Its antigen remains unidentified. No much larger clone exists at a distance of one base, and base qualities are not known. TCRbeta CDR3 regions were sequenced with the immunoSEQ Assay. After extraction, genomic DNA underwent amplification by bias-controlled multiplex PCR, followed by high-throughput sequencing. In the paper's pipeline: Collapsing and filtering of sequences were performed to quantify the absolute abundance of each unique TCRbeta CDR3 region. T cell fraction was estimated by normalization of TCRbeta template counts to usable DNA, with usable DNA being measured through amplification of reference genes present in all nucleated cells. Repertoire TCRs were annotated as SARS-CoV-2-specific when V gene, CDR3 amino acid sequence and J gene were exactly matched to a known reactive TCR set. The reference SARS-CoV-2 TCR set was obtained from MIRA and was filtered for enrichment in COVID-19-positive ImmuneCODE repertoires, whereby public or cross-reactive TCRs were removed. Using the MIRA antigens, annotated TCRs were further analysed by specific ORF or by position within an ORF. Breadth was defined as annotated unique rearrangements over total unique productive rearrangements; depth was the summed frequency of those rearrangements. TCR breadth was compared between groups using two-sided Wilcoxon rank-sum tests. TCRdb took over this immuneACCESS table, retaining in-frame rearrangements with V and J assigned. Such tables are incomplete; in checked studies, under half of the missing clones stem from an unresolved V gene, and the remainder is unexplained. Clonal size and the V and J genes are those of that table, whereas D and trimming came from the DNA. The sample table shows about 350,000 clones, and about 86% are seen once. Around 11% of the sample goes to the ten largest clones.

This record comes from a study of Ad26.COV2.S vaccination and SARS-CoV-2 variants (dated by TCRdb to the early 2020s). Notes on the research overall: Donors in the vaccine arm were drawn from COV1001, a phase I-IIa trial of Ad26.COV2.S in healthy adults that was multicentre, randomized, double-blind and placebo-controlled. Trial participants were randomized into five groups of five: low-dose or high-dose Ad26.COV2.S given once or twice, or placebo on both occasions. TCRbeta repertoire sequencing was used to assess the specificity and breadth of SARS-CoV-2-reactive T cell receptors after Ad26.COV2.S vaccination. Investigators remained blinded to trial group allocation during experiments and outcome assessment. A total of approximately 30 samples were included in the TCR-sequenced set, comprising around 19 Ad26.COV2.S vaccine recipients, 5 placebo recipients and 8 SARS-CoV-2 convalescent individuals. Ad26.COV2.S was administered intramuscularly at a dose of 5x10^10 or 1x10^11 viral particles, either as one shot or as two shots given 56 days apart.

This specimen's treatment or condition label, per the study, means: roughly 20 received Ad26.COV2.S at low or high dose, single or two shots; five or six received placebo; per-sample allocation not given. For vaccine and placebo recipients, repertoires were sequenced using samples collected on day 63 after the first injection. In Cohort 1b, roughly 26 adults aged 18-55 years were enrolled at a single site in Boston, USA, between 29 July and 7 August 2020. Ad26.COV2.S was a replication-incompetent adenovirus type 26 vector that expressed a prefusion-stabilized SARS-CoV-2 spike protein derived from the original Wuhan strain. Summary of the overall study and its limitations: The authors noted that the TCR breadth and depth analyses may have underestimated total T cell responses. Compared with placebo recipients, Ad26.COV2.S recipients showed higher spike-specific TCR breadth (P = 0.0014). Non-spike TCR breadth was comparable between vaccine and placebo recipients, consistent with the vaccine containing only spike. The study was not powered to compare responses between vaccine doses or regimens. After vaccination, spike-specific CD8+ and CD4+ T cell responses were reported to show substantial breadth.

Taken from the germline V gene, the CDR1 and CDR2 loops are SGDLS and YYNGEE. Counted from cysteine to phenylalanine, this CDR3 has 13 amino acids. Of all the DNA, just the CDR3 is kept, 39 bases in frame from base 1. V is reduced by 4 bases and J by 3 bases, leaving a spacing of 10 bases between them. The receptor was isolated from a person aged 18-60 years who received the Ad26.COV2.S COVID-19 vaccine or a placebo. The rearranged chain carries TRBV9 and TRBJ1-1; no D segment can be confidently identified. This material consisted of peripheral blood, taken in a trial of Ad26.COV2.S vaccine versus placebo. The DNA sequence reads TGTGCCAGCAGCCCCAGCCCGGACACTGAAGCTTTCTTT. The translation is CASSPSPDTEAFF.